These T cell receptor beta chains were read from a single sample in a study of OX40 agonist ivuxolimab in advanced cancers. Sequenced by immunoSEQ multiplex PCR; TCRdb stores in-frame clones only, minus some. The profile shows some 67,000 clones, approximately 89% of them singletons. The source was CD4+ or CD8+ T cells sorted from blood, collected in a trial of the OX40 agonist ivuxolimab. The source is an adult with an advanced solid tumor such as melanoma, head and neck, liver or kidney cancer. The CDR3 runs from the conserved cysteine through the conserved F or W. The order of the fields is V gene, CDR3 protein.

v_call: TRBV2; cdr3_aa: CASSEAIYEQYF
v_call: TRBV4-1; cdr3_aa: CASSQAQGTTKNIQYF
v_call: TRBV29-1; cdr3_aa: CSGLTGPTAKNIQYF
v_call: TRBV5-6; cdr3_aa: CASSLTDPGSYEQYF
v_call: TRBV9; cdr3_aa: CASSSGQNSPLHF
v_call: TRBV10-3; cdr3_aa: CAISKATAQRTEAFF
v_call: TRBV7-9; cdr3_aa: CASSSFPRDSYGYTF
v_call: TRBV29-1; cdr3_aa: CSSRSMGETNYGYTF
v_call: TRBV7-8; cdr3_aa: CASRGGDQETQYF
v_call: TRBV5-1; cdr3_aa: CASGASSGGADTQYF
v_call: TRBV2; cdr3_aa: CASSEQGSATNEKLFF
v_call: TRBV2; cdr3_aa: CASGPTSSFNEQFF
v_call: TRBV2; cdr3_aa: CASSWTSGETQYF
v_call: TRBV9; cdr3_aa: CASSATGNLNEKLFF
v_call: TRBV11-2; cdr3_aa: CASSIFTEAFF
v_call: TRBV5-1; cdr3_aa: CASSDRQGHEQFF
v_call: TRBV28; cdr3_aa: CASSPGQGVWNGYTF
v_call: TRBV10-3; cdr3_aa: CAISRPGQQETQYF
v_call: TRBV19; cdr3_aa: CASSIVDWPGEAFF
v_call: TRBV7-8; cdr3_aa: CASSETGGAVNEQFF
v_call: TRBV28; cdr3_aa: CASSGAGVSYEQYF
v_call: TRBV5-8; cdr3_aa: CASTFAGGSNSPLHF
v_call: TRBV20-1; cdr3_aa: CSAHGHNEQFF